Reported below is one T cell receptor (beta chain). The data are from a study of control samples from healthy donors and cancer patients. CDR1 and CDR2 from the germline V gene are SGHAT and FQNNGV. The CDR3 runs 13 residues. Trimming stripped 4 bases from V and 3 bases from J, with 9 bases between. Sequenced by immunoSEQ multiplex PCR; TCRdb stores in-frame clones only, minus some. The sample contains about 17,000 clones, 85% to 90% of which appear only once. The chain combines TRBV11-2 with TRBJ1-1, with D unresolved. Specimen: PBMCs. The clonotype was recovered from a man aged 55 to 70 with head and neck cancer. Here the CDR3 reads CASSSIGYTEAFF. CDR3 coding DNA: TGTGCCAGCAGCTCCATTGGGTACACTGAAGCTTTCTTT.